Each of the 7 T cell receptor beta chains below was sequenced from the same sample in a study of blood T cell repertoires in COVID-19. Sequenced by immunoSEQ multiplex PCR; TCRdb stores in-frame clones only, minus some. The sample lists tens of thousands of clones, roughly 83% occurring once. The source material was peripheral blood. The receptors were gathered from a man between 45 and 60 years old with active COVID-19.

Only a few counts were recorded for this clone. J is TRBJ1-3 and V is TRBV7-8; D not resolved. Germline V CDR1 and CDR2: SGHVS, FQNEAQ. V was cut by 0 bases and J by 0 bases, with 9 bases left in between. CDR3 length equals 16 residues. As DNA, the CDR3 is TGTGCCAGCAGCTTAGCAGCGTCCGTCTCTGGAAACACCATATATTTT. It yields the protein CASSLAASVSGNTIYF.

The chain links TRBV4-3 to TRBJ1-1; D is possibly TRBD1 (5 bases). In germline, CDR1 is LGHNA, CDR2 YSLEER. The CDR3 covers 14 residues. Trimming left V 1 base short and J 4 bases short, with 10 bases between. This CDR3 reads CASSQGFRVTEAFF. The DNA of the CDR3 is TGCGCCAGCAGCCAAGGATTCAGGGTCACTGAAGCTTTCTTT.

The chain recombines TRBV9 with TRBJ2-2, with TRBD1 matching 10 bases. The germline CDR1 and CDR2 sequences are SGDLS and YYNGEE. Germline trimming cut 3 bases from V and 0 bases from J; bases unmatched to any gene: 2. This CDR3 spans 16 amino acids. The CDR3 here is CASSETGGANTGELFF. The CDR3 coding sequence is TGTGCCAGCAGCGAGACAGGGGGCGCGAACACCGGGGAGCTGTTTTTT. Supplemented by reference TRBV9 and TRBJ2-2, the full variable domain reads DSGVTQTPKHLITATGQRVTLRCSPRSGDLSVYWYQQSLDQGLQFLIQYYNGEERAKGNILERFSAQQFPDLHSELNLSSLELGDSALYFCASSETGGANTGELFFGEGSRLTVL.

This clone was detected once. The chain employs TRBV2 and TRBJ2-7, with TRBD1 matching 9 bases. This CDR3 comprises 13 residues. CDR1 and CDR2 from the germline V gene are SNHLY and FYNNEI. Trimming removed 9 bases from V and 4 bases from J; junction bases left unmatched: 7. Written as DNA, the CDR3 is TGTGCCAGGACCGGGACAGGGACATACGAGCAGTACTTC. Its translation is CARTGTGTYEQYF.

The chain is built from TRBV24-1 and TRBJ2-2; 7 bases agree with TRBD1. V shed 4 bases and J 2 bases; nucleotides not matched to a gene: 6. CDR3 length: 16 residues. The germline CDR1 and CDR2 sequences are KGHDR and SFDVKD. CDR3 DNA sequence: TGTGCCACCAGTGACTGGGACAGCCTAAACACCGGGGAGCTGTTTTTT. It yields the protein CATSDWDSLNTGELFF.

This clone has a single count. This rearrangement joins TRBV5-1 to TRBJ2-2; 7 positions match TRBD1. V lost 4 bases to trimming and J lost 0 bases; unmatched junction nucleotides: 3. This CDR3 contains 15 residues. Per the germline V gene, CDR1 is SGHRS and CDR2 is YFSETQ. CDR3 protein: CASSPDRANTGELFF. The CDR3 DNA follows: TGCGCCAGCAGCCCCGACAGGGCGAACACCGGGGAGCTGTTTTTT.

A few counts support this clone. The J gene is TRBJ1-3, the V gene TRBV10-3; TRBD1 might be the D (6 bases). The CDR3 has 16 amino acids. Trimming left V 2 bases short and J 9 bases short, with 20 bases between. CDR1 is ENHRY, CDR2 SYGVKD, per germline. Here the CDR3 reads CAISETLVGGAGTIYF. Here the CDR3 DNA reads TGTGCCATCAGTGAGACACTGGTTGGGGGCGCGGGCACCATATATTTT.